These T cell receptor beta chains were read from a single sample in a study of control samples from healthy donors and cancer patients. Method: immunoSEQ multiplex PCR; TCRdb's copy keeps in-frame clones and lacks some. This sample has 55,000 to 90,000 clones; under 90% occur once, and the top ten carry roughly 28%. The sequenced material came from blood. The receptors derive from a man in his fifties or sixties in good health. The conserved cysteine and the conserved F or W are not part of the CDR3 here. Clone size is shown for a subset of rows, as once, few, many or a class of expanded clone.

TRBV7-2	TRBJ1-2	.	ASSLIQGGGYT
TRBV6-1	TRBJ1-6	.	ASSDRDLYNSPLH
TRBV7-3	TRBJ1-1	.	ASSFEGYTPAF
TRBV7-9	TRBJ1-4	.	ASSLRTQGSEKLF
TRBV18	TRBJ1-2	.	ASSQIGTGYGYT
TRBV5-3	TRBJ1-5	once	ARSLDTMRAAQPQH
TRBV27	TRBJ2-7	.	ASSPFLGGIYEQY
TRBV29-1	TRBJ1-5	once	SVQTGGNQPQH
TRBV7-6	TRBJ1-3	.	ASSSTGSSGNTIY
TRBV6-4	TRBJ2-1	.	ASSDSGVQGMGYEQF
TRBV2	TRBJ2-7	.	ASSDGTTYEQY
TRBV21-1	TRBJ2-2	.	ASSKGTTKGAQAGELF
TRBV7-6	TRBJ2-5	.	ASSPTTETQY
TRBV19	TRBJ1-5	.	AGSLGLEQPQH
TRBV5-1	TRBJ2-2	.	ASSLKVAGELF
TRBV7-9	TRBJ1-5	.	ASSLGFNQPQH
TRBV5-1	TRBJ2-1	.	ASSSATGSYNEQF
TRBV15	TRBJ1-1	once	ATSRAGTGDTEAF
TRBV18	TRBJ1-1	.	ASSSTPFKQGFGDTEAF
TRBV4-3	TRBJ1-2	.	ASSQKTGEYNYGYT
TRBV6-5	TRBJ1-2	.	ASSDAGGGGYT
TRBV19	TRBJ2-7	.	ASSVRSAGPYEQY
TRBV24-1	TRBJ2-1	.	ATSDSEYRRHEQF
TRBV4-3	TRBJ2-1	.	ASSRERGVGYEQF